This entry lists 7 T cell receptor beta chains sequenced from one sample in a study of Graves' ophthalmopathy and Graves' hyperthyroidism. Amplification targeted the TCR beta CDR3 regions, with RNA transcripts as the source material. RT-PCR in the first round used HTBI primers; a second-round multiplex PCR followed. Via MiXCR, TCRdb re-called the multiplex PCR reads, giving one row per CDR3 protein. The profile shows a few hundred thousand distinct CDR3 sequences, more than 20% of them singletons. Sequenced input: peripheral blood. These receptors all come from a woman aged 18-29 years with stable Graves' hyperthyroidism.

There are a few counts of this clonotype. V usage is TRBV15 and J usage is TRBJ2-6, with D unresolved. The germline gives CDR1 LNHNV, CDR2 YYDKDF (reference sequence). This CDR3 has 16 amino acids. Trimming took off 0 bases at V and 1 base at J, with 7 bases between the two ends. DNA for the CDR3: TGTGCCACCAGCAGAGATTTGGGTTCTGGGGCCAACGTCCTGACTTTC. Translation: CATSRDLGSGANVLTF. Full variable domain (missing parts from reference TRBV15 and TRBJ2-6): DAMVIQNPRYQVTQFGKPVTLSCSQTLNHNVMYWYQQKSSQAPKLLFHYYDKDFNNEADTPDNFQSRRPNTSFCFLDIRSPGLGDTAMYLCATSRDLGSGANVLTFGAGSRLTVL.

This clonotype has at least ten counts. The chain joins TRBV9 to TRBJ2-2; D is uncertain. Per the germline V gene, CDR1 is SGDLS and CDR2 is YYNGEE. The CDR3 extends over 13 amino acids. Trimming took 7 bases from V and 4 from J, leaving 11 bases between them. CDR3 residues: CASGRPSTGELFF. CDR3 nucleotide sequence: TGTGCCAGCGGACGGCCAAGCACCGGGGAGCTGTTTTTT.

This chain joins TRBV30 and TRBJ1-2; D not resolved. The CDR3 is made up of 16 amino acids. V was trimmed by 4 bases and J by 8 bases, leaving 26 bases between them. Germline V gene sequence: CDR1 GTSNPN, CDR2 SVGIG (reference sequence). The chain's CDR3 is CAWMGSGLPPWEGYTF. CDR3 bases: TGTGCCTGGATGGGCTCCGGCCTACCCCCTTGGGAGGGCTACACCTTC. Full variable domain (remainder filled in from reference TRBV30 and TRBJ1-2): SQTIHQWPATLVQPVGSPLSLECTVEGTSNPNLYWYRQAAGRGLQLLFYSVGIGQISSEVPQNLSASRPQDRQFILSSKKLLLSDSGFYLCAWMGSGLPPWEGYTFGSGTRLTVV.

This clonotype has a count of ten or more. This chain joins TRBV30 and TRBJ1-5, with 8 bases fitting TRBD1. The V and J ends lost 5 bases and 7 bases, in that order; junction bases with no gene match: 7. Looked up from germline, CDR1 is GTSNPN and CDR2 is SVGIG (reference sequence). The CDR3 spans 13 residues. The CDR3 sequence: CAWAGGAGQPQHF. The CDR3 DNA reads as TGTGCCTGGGCAGGGGGCGCGGGGCAGCCCCAGCATTTT.

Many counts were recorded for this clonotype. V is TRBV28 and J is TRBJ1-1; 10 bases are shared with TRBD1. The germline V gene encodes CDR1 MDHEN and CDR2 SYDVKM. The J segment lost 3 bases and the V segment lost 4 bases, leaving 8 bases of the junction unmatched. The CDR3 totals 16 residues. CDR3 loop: CASSSPGQGSYTEAFF. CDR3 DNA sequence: TGTGCCAGCAGTTCCCCGGGACAGGGGTCATACACTGAAGCTTTCTTT.

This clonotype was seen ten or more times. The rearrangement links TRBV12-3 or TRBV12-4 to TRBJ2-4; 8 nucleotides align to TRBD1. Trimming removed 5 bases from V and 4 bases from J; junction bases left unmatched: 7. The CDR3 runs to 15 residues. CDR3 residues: CASSPDRGSKNIQYF. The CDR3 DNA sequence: TGTGCCAGCAGTCCAGACAGGGGCTCTAAAAACATTCAGTACTTC.

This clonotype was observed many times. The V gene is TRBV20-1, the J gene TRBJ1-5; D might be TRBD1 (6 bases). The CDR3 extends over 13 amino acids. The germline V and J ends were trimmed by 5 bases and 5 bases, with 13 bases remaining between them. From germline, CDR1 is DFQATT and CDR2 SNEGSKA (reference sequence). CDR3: CSAEGGADQPQHF. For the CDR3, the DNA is TGCAGTGCTGAGGGGGGGGCAGATCAGCCCCAGCATTTT.